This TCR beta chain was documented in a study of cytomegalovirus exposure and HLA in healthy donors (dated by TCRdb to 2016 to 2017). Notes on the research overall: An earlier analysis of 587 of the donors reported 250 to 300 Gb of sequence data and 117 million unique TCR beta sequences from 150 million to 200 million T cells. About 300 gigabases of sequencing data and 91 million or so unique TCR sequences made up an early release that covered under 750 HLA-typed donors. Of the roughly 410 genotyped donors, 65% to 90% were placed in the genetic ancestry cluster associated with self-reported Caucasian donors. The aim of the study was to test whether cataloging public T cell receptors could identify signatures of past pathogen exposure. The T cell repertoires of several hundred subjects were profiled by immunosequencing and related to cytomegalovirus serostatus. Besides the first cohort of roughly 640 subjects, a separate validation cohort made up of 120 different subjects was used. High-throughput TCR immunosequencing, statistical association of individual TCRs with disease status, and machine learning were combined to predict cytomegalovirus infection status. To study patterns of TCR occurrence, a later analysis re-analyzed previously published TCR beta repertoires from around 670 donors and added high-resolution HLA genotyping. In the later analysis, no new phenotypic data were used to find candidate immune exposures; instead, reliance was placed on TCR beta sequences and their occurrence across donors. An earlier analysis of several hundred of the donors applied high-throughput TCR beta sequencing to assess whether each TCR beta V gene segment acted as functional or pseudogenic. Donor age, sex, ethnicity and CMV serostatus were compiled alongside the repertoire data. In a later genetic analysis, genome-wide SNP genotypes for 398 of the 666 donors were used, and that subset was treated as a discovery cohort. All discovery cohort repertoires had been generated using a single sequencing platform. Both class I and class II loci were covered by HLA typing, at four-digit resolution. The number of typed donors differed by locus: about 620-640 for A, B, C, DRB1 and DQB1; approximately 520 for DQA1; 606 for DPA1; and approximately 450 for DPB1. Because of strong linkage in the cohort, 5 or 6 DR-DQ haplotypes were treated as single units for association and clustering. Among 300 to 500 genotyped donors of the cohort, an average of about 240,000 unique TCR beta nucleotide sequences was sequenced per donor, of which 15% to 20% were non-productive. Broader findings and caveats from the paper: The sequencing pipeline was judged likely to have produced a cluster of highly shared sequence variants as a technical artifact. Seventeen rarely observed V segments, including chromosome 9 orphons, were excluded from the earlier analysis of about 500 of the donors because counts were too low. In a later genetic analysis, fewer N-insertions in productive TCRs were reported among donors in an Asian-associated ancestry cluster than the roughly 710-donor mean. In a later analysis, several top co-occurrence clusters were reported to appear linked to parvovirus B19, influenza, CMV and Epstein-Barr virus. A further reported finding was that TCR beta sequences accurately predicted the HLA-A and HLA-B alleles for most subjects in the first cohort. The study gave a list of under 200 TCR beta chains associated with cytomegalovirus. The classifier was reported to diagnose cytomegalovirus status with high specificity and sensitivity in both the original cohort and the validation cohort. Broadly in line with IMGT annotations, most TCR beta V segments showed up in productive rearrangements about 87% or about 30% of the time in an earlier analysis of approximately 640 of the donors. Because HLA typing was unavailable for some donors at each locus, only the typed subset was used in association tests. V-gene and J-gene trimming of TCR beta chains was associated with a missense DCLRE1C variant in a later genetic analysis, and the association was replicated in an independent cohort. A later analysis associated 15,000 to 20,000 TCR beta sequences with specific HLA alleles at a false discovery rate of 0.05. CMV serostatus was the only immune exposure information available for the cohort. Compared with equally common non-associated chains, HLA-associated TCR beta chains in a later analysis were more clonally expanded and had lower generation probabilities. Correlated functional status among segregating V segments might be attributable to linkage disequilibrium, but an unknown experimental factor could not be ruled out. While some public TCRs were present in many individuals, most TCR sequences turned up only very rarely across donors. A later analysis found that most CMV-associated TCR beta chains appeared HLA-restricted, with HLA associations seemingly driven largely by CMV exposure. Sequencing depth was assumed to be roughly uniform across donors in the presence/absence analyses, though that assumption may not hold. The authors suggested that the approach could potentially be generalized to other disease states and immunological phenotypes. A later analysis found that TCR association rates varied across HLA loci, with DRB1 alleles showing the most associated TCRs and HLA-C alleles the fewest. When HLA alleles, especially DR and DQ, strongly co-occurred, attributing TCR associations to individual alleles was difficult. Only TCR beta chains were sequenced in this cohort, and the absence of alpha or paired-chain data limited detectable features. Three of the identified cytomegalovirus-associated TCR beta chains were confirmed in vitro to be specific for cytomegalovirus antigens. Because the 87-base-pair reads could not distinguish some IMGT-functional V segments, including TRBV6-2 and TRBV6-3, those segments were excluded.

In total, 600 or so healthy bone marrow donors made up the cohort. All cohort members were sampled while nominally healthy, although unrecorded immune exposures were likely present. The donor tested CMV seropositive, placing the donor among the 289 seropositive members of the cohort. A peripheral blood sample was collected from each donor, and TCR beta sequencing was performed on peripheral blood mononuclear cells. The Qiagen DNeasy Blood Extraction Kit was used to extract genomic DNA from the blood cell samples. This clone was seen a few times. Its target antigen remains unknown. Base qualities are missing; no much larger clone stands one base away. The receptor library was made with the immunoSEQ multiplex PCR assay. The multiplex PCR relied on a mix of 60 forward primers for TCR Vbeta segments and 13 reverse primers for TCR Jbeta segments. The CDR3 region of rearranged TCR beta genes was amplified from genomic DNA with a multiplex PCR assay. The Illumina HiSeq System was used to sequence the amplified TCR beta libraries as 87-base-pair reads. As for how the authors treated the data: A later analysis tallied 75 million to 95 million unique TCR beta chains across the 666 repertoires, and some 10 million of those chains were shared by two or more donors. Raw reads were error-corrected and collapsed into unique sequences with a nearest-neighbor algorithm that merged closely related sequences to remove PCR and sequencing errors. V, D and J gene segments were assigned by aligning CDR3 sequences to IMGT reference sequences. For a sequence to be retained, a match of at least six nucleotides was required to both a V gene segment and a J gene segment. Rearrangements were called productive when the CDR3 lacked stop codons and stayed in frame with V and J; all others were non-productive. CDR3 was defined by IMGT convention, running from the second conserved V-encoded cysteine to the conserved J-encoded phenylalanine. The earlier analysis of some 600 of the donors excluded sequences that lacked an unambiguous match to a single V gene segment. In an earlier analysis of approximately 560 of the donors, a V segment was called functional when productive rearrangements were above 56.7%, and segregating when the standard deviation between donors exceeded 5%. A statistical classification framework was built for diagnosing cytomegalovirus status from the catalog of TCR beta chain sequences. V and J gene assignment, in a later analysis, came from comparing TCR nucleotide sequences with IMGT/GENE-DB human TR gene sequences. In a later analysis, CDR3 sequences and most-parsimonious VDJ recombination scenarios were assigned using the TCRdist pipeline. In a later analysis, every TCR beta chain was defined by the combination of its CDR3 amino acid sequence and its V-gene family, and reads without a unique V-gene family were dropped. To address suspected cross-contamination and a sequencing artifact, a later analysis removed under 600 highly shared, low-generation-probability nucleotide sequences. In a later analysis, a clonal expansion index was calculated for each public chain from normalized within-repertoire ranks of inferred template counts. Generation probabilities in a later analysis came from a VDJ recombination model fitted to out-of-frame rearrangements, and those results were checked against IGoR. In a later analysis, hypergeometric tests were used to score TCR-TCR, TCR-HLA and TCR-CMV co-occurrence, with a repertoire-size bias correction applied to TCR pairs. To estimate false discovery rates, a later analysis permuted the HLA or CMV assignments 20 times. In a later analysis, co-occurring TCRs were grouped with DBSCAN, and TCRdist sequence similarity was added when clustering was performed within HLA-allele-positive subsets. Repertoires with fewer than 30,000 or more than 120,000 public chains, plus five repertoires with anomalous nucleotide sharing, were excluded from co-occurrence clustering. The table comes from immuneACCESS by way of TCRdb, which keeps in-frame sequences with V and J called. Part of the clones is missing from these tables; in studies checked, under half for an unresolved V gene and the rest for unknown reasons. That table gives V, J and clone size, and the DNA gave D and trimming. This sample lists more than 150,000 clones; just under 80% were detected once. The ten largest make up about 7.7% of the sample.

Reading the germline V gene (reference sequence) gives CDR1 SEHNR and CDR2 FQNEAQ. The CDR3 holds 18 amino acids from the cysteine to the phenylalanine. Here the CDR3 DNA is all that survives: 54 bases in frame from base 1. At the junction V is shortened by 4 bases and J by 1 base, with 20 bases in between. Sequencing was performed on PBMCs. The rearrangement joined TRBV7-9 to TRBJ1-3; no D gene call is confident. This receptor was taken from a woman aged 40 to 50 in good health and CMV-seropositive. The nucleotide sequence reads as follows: TGTGCCAGCAGCTCGGGTTCCCCTGGCATAATTTCTGGAAACACCATATATTTT. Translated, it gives CASSSGSPGIISGNTIYF.